The next 30 T cell receptor beta chains were all read from a single sample in a study of beta chain features in type 1 diabetes. Expressed TCRB transcripts were sequenced after all isolated RNA was converted to cDNA. The table came from immunoSEQ multiplex PCR; TCRdb's copy has only in-frame clones and leaves some out. Of under 200,000 clones listed, under 9.5% are singletons. The sample was central memory CD4+ T cells from blood. These receptors were obtained from a man between 18 and 35 years old in good health.

This clone turned up a few times. The chain recombines TRBV7-9 with TRBJ2-1; 9 positions match TRBD1. Losses at the gene ends were 4 bases for V and 5 bases for J; bases not matched to a gene: 6. The germline gives CDR1 SEHNR, CDR2 FQNEAQ (reference sequence). This CDR3 has 15 amino acids. The CDR3 bases are TGTGCCAGCAGCTCCGGACAGGGGTTCAACAATGAGCAGTTCTTC. This sequence encodes CASSSGQGFNNEQFF.

This clone was seen only a few times. V usage is TRBV6-1 and J usage is TRBJ2-7; D gene ambiguous. This CDR3 has 14 amino acids. Between the trimmed V and J ends, which lost 1 base and 0 bases, there was a span of 7 bases. Germline loops: CDR1 MNHNS, CDR2 SASEGT. The CDR3 reads CASSEVRSSYEQYF. In DNA form, the CDR3 reads TGTGCCAGCAGTGAAGTGAGGAGCTCCTACGAGCAGTACTTC.

In this sample, this clone turned up a few times. The chain carries TRBV7-2 and TRBJ1-5; 7 bases are a match to TRBD1. CDR1 SGHTA and CDR2 FQGNSA come from the germline V gene. The junction had 6 bases not matched to a gene; V was cut back by 1 base and J by 3 bases. The CDR3 loop spans 16 amino acids. This chain's CDR3 is CASSLVSTGNNQPQHF. In DNA form, the CDR3 reads TGTGCCAGCAGCTTAGTGTCGACAGGGAACAATCAGCCCCAGCATTTT.

This clone was observed a few times. V is TRBV18 and J is TRBJ2-7, with a tentative D call TRBD1 (7 bases). In germline, CDR1 is KGHSH, CDR2 LQKENI. Trimming took 6 bases from V and 4 from J, leaving 25 bases between them. This CDR3 has 17 residues. The CDR3 loop is CASSPGRRGQSLYEQYF. The CDR3 DNA sequence: TGTGCCAGCTCCCCGGGGCGGCGGGGACAGTCCTTGTACGAGCAGTACTTC.

This clone was seen a handful of times. V gene TRBV5-1 combines with J gene TRBJ2-7, with a tentative D call TRBD1 (5 bases). This CDR3 has 13 residues. Trimming pared 1 base from V and 7 bases from J, leaving 12 bases between. The germline V gene has CDR1 SGHRS and CDR2 YFSETQ. The CDR3 nucleotides are TGCGCCAGCAGCTTGTATGCAGGACAAGAGCAGTACTTC. Its translation is CASSLYAGQEQYF. Drawing the rest from reference TRBV5-1 and TRBJ2-7, the complete variable domain is KAGVTQTPRYLIKTRGQQVTLSCSPISGHRSVSWYQQTPGQGLQFLFEYFSETQRNKGNFPGRFSGRQFSNSRSEMNVSTLELGDSALYLCASSLYAGQEQYFGPGTRLTVT.

The chain carries TRBV4-3 and TRBJ2-2; possible D gene TRBD1, 5 bases. The germline V and J ends were trimmed by 1 base and 5 bases, with 14 bases remaining between them. Germline assignment: CDR1 LGHNA and CDR2 YSLEER. The CDR3 sequence is 16 residues long. The CDR3 DNA follows: TGCGCCAGCAGCCAAGGGGGCGTGGGAAGGACCGGGGAGCTGTTTTTT. Encoded protein: CASSQGGVGRTGELFF.

The chain recombines TRBV7-2 with TRBJ2-7, with D possibly being TRBD2 (6 bases). This CDR3 region has 15 residues. Germline CDR1 and CDR2: SGHTA and FQGNSA. V was trimmed by 5 bases and J by 0 bases, leaving 14 bases between them. In DNA form, the CDR3 reads TGTGCCAGCAGCCAGACTGGGACTGTCTCCTACGAGCAGTACTTC. This codes for CASSQTGTVSYEQYF.

This clone was counted only a few times. The rearrangement joins TRBV4-3 to TRBJ2-1; 9 bases map to TRBD1. The germline V gene has CDR1 LGHNA and CDR2 YSLEER. CDR3 length: 18 residues. The V gene end was trimmed by 0 bases and the J gene end by 2 bases; junction bases not matched to a gene: 8. The CDR3 coding sequence is TGCGCCAGCAGCCAAGATCCGGGGACAGGGACGCCCTACAATGAGCAGTTCTTC. It translates to CASSQDPGTGTPYNEQFF.

V usage is TRBV28 and J usage is TRBJ1-1; possibly TRBD1 for D (6 bases). Germline-derived CDR1 and CDR2 are MDHEN and SYDVKM. CDR3 length: 14 residues. Trimming removed 3 bases at V and 5 bases at J, with 13 bases between. The CDR3: CASSLGGRDTEAFF. In DNA, the CDR3 is TGTGCCAGCAGTTTGGGGGGGCGGGATACTGAAGCTTTCTTT.

This clone appeared a few times. The chain is built from TRBV7-2 and TRBJ1-1; TRBD1 is a possible D gene (5 bases). CDR3 size: 14 residues. CDR1 SGHTA and CDR2 FQGNSA come from the germline V gene. The V end was cut by 5 bases, the J end by 11 bases, with 21 bases between. In nucleotides, the CDR3 is TGTGCCAGCAGCCCCGGCGGGGGTAGGCAAATGGCTTTCTTT. This translates into CASSPGGGRQMAFF.

This clone was counted a few times. The chain recombines TRBV28 with TRBJ2-2; 12 bases agree with TRBD2. Germline V gene data show CDR1 as MDHEN and CDR2 as SYDVKM. This CDR3 contains 18 residues. V shed 6 bases and J 0 bases; nucleotides not matched to a gene: 8. The CDR3 DNA reads as TGTGCCAGCAGCCCTCTAGCGGGAGGGGTATCGAACACCGGGGAGCTGTTTTTT. Translated, it gives CASSPLAGGVSNTGELFF.

The chain couples TRBV19 to TRBJ1-5; maybe TRBD1 (5 bases). Germline V gives CDR1 LNHDA, CDR2 SQIVND (reference sequence). Trimming pared 8 bases from V and 1 base from J, leaving 18 bases between. CDR3 length: 16 amino acids. This CDR3 reads CASAALDQGSNQPQHF. The CDR3 DNA reads as TGTGCCAGTGCCGCCCTGGACCAGGGAAGCAATCAGCCCCAGCATTTT. Supplemented by reference TRBV19 and TRBJ1-5, the full variable domain reads DGGITQSPKYLFRKEGQNVTLSCEQNLNHDAMYWYRQDPGQGLRLIYYSQIVNDFQKGDIAEGYSVSREKKESFPLTVTSAQKNPTAFYLCASAALDQGSNQPQHFGDGTRLSIL.

A note on this clone: A read error may explain this, as a much larger clone is one base away. This sequence joins TRBV5-1 and TRBJ2-3; 7 bases agree with TRBD1. V gave up 2 bases and J gave up 1 base; unmatched junction bases: 1. Germline V gene lookup returns CDR1 SGHRS and CDR2 YFSETQ. CDR3 length: 14 amino acids. The CDR3 DNA is TGCGCCAGCAGCTTAGACAGGGGCACAGATACGCAGTATTTT. Protein: CASSLDRGTDTQYF.

This clone was counted at least ten times. The V call is TRBV7-9, the J call TRBJ2-7; 7 nucleotides align to TRBD2. The CDR3 loop spans 17 amino acids. Germline loops: CDR1 SEHNR, CDR2 FQNEAQ (reference sequence). V lost 0 bases, J lost 5 bases, and 13 bases stayed unmatched. CDR3 nucleotides: TGTGCCAGCAGCTTAGCGCCCGTCGGACTAGGCACAAACGAGCAGTACTTC. Translated, it gives CASSLAPVGLGTNEQYF.

This clone has just a few counts. The chain links TRBV5-4 to TRBJ2-5, with a weak D call TRBD2 (5 bases). The DNA end is a closer match to TRBJ2-7, so the J assignment may be wrong. This CDR3 contains 13 residues. Looked up from germline, CDR1 is SGHNT and CDR2 is YYREEE (reference sequence). CDR3 residues: CASSIPGINEQYF. DNA of the CDR3: TGTGCCAGCAGCATCCCCGGGATCAACGAGCAGTACTTC.

The chain combines TRBV30 with TRBJ1-5; the D gene is possibly TRBD1 (6 bases). The V end was cut by 2 bases, the J end by 6 bases, with 20 bases between. Per the germline V gene, CDR1 is GTSNPN and CDR2 is SVGIG (reference sequence). The CDR3 extends over 16 amino acids. The CDR3 sequence is CAWSLTKGIRGQPQHF. DNA for the CDR3: TGTGCCTGGAGTCTCACCAAGGGGATCAGGGGTCAGCCCCAGCATTTT.

The chain joins TRBV7-9 to TRBJ1-5; no reliable D call. Germline V gene lookup returns CDR1 SEHNR and CDR2 FQNEAQ (reference sequence). Trimming cost V 6 bases and J 5 bases, with 20 bases left between them. The CDR3 totals 16 residues. CDR3 nucleotide sequence: TGTGCCAGCAGTCTAGCCCCCCACGGGCCCCATCAGCCCCAGCATTTT. Protein product: CASSLAPHGPHQPQHF.

This clone showed up just a few times. The junction does not match germline at one end; this may be a read error. The chain couples TRBV28 to TRBJ2-7, with D possibly TRBD2 on 6 matching bases. Germline values: CDR1 MDHEN, CDR2 SYDVKM. The CDR3 covers 11 residues. The CDR3: CASSRPGDSDF. CDR3 DNA: TGTGCCAGCAGTCGCCCCGGGGACTCAGACTTC.

This chain's CDR3 is CASSATGVVEKLFF. The CDR3, as DNA: TGTGCCAGCAGCGCGACAGGGGTCGTTGAAAAACTGTTTTTT. V gene TRBV7-9 combines with J gene TRBJ1-4; the match to TRBD1 covers 8 bases. Germline CDR1 reads SEHNR; CDR2 reads FQNEAQ (reference sequence). The CDR3 length is 14 residues. The V gene end was trimmed by 5 bases and the J gene end by 7 bases; junction bases not matched to a gene: 6.

This clone was counted between two and nine times. The chain couples TRBV5-1 to TRBJ2-1, with 10 bases aligning to TRBD2. Germline lookup yields CDR1 SGHRS and CDR2 YFSETQ. CDR3 size: 19 residues. After removal of 1 base from V and 9 bases from J, the junction contained 19 bases not matched to a gene. The CDR3 spells CASSLQAGRASGRRGEQFF. CDR3 coding DNA: TGCGCCAGCAGCTTGCAAGCAGGACGGGCTAGCGGGAGACGGGGTGAGCAGTTCTTC.

This clone has just a few counts. The V call is TRBV11-2, the J call TRBJ2-7; weak D call: TRBD2 (6 bases). The CDR3 has 12 residues. V was clipped by 5 bases and J by 10 bases, with 15 bases between them. Germline assignment: CDR1 SGHAT and CDR2 FQNNGV. The CDR3 loop reads CASSLAAGLQYF. CDR3 in DNA: TGTGCCAGCAGCCTTGCTGCCGGACTACAGTACTTC.

This chain connects TRBV19 to TRBJ2-1; 9 positions match TRBD2. Germline V CDR1 and CDR2: LNHDA, SQIVND (reference sequence). The CDR3 runs 18 residues. Germline trimming cut 3 bases from V and 3 bases from J; bases unmatched to any gene: 12. CDR3 residues: CASSMGGSATSGYNEQFF. The CDR3 nucleotides read TGTGCCAGTAGTATGGGGGGAAGCGCGACTAGCGGCTACAATGAGCAGTTCTTC.

V and J are TRBV15 and TRBJ2-7, with D possibly matching TRBD1 (6 bases). The V end lost 1 base, the J end lost 0 bases, and 13 bases lay between the germline ends. Germline V gives CDR1 LNHNV, CDR2 YYDKDF (reference sequence). CDR3 length: 16 amino acids. The CDR3 loop is CATSRVRFRGSYEQYF. CDR3 nucleotide sequence: TGTGCCACCAGCAGAGTTAGATTCAGGGGCTCCTACGAGCAGTACTTC.

This chain links TRBV6-1 with TRBJ2-3; 11 bases match TRBD2. The CDR3 is made up of 13 amino acids. Per the germline V gene, CDR1 is MNHNS and CDR2 is SASEGT. V shed 7 bases and J 4 bases; nucleotides not matched to a gene: 1. The CDR3 DNA is TGTGCCAGCAAGGGACTAGCGGCAGATACGCAGTATTTT. Translating it yields CASKGLAADTQYF.

Only a few counts were recorded for this clone. The V gene is TRBV7-8, the J gene TRBJ2-1, with TRBD1 matching 10 bases. Germline values: CDR1 SGHVS, CDR2 FQNEAQ. Trimming took 3 bases from V and 9 from J; bases not matched to a gene: 8. CDR3 length: 15 residues. CDR3 DNA sequence: TGTGCCAGCAGCTTTAGAGAGGGACAGGGGACTGAGCAGTTCTTC. Translation gives CASSFREGQGTEQFF. Combining the CDR3 with reference TRBV7-8 and TRBJ2-1 gives the whole variable domain GAGVSQSPRYKVAKRGQDVALRCDPISGHVSLFWYQQALGQGPEFLTYFQNEAQLDKSGLPSDRFFAERPEGSVSTLKIQRTQQEDSAVYLCASSFREGQGTEQFFGPGTRLTVL.

The chain uses TRBV6-5 and TRBJ2-1, with D maybe TRBD2 (5 bases). Germline CDR1 and CDR2: MNHEY and SVGAGI. Deletions cut 8 bases from V and 10 bases from J, with 21 bases between. This CDR3 region has 14 residues. CDR3 protein: CASASGSGELEQFF. The CDR3 DNA is TGTGCCAGCGCGTCGGGGTCCGGCGAGTTAGAGCAGTTCTTC.

V and J are TRBV30 and TRBJ1-5, with TRBD1 matching over 7 bases. The V and J ends lost 5 bases and 6 bases, in that order; junction bases with no gene match: 7. This CDR3 comprises 13 residues. Germline V CDR1 and CDR2: GTSNPN, SVGIG (reference sequence). The CDR3 region is CAWGDRVRQPQHF. The CDR3 bases are TGTGCCTGGGGCGACAGGGTACGTCAGCCCCAGCATTTT. The entire variable domain, with the rest obtained from reference TRBV30 and TRBJ1-5, is as follows: SQTIHQWPATLVQPVGSPLSLECTVEGTSNPNLYWYRQAAGRGLQLLFYSVGIGQISSEVPQNLSASRPQDRQFILSSKKLLLSDSGFYLCAWGDRVRQPQHFGDGTRLSIL.

Many counts were recorded for this clone. The chain is built from TRBV5-1 and TRBJ2-1, with 9 bases that match TRBD1. V shed 3 bases, J shed 2 bases, and the junction held 3 bases outside the gene matches. The germline gives CDR1 SGHRS, CDR2 YFSETQ. This CDR3 has 15 residues. CDR3 sequence reads: CASSWDRVAYNEQFF. In DNA form, the CDR3 reads TGCGCCAGCAGCTGGGACAGGGTCGCCTACAATGAGCAGTTCTTC.

The sample holds a few counts of this clone. The genes are TRBV30 and TRBJ2-7, with 8 bases aligning to TRBD1. The J segment lost 7 bases and the V segment lost 6 bases, leaving 14 bases of the junction unmatched. This CDR3 spans 14 amino acids. Looked up from germline, CDR1 is GTSNPN and CDR2 is SVGIG (reference sequence). The CDR3 loop reads CACSDRGFGGEQYF. CDR3 DNA: TGTGCCTGTTCCGACAGGGGATTCGGAGGGGAGCAGTACTTC.

This clone was seen a few times. The chain carries TRBV5-5 and TRBJ2-5, with D perhaps TRBD2 (6 bases). CDR1 and CDR2 from the germline V gene are SGHKS and YYEKEE (reference sequence). The CDR3 has 16 amino acids. The germline V and J ends were trimmed by 0 bases and 5 bases, with 17 bases remaining between them. Here the CDR3 DNA reads TGTGCCAGCAGCTTGGCCCCGCGGGACCTGACGGAGACCCAGTACTTC. This codes for CASSLAPRDLTETQYF.